A selection of T cell receptor beta chains follows, all from one sample in a study of cytomegalovirus exposure and HLA in healthy donors. Data came from immunoSEQ multiplex PCR; TCRdb stores just in-frame clones and leaves some out. Of roughly 150,000 clones in the sample, roughly 92% are singletons; the top ten hold roughly 0.7%. The source material was PBMCs. All receptors derive from a man between 18 and 35 years old in good health and CMV-seronegative. CDR3s leave out the opening cysteine and the closing phenylalanine or tryptophan.

j_gene | v_gene | CDR3aa
TRBJ2-7 | TRBV6-6 | ASSLGAGYEQY
TRBJ1-3 | TRBV9 | ASSVDRNTIY
TRBJ1-2 | TRBV18 | ASSPGDGGGYT
TRBJ2-5 | TRBV5-1 | ASSLNRDRGETQY
TRBJ1-2 | TRBV9 | ASSVATGDYGYT
TRBJ1-6 | TRBV6-5 | ASSSPTGFNSPLH
TRBJ2-1 | TRBV30 | AWSHQTGGDEQF
TRBJ2-1 | TRBV5-4 | ASSLGGQGGGEQF
TRBJ2-1 | TRBV4-1 | ASSQDFSGGASYNEQF
TRBJ1-1 | TRBV7-9 | ASSLPGGPNTEAF
TRBJ1-5 | TRBV7-8 | ASSLTGTGRGQPQH